Described below is a single T cell receptor (beta chain) sequence and its context. Original analysis: Amplifying reference gene primers gave estimates of nucleated cell counts. Method: immunoSEQ multiplex PCR; TCRdb's copy keeps in-frame clones and lacks some. Clone size and the V and J calls come from that table; the DNA yielded D and trimming. The sample carries approximately 90,000 clones, 75% to 90% recorded once. The data derive from a study of blood T cell repertoires in COVID-19. As for the study in general: COVID-19 samples from acute and convalescent phases originated in the United States, Italy and Spain. Nucleic acid was either cDNA or gDNA, and it came from T cells, B-cell-depleted T cells, or PBMCs.

CDR1 is KGHSH, CDR2 LQKENI, per germline. The CDR3 spans 17 residues. After removal of 4 bases from V and 6 bases from J, the junction contained 11 bases not matched to a gene. The chain recombines TRBV18 with TRBJ2-5; TRBD2 matches at 13 bases. The sequencing sample was made of peripheral blood. This TCR was sampled from a woman aged 80 or over with acute or convalescent COVID-19. CDR3 sequence (DNA): TGTGCCAGCTCACTATCCCCGACTAGCGGGGGGAGAAAGACCCAGTACTTC. It is translated as CASSLSPTSGGRKTQYF.